This TCR beta chain was found in a study of blood T cells in healthy people across ages. Regarding the study as a whole: Age brought a roughly linear fall in TCR beta diversity measured per million T cells. Researchers deemed the diversity estimates from one million T cells underestimates.

Between the trimmed V and J ends, which lost 3 bases and 6 bases, there was a span of 14 bases. This CDR3 is 14 amino acids long. Sample-barcoded 5' priming and a J-beta primer mix drove a second PCR of about 7 to 12 cycles. MiXCR, applied by TCRdb to the 5' RACE reads, yields one record per CDR3 protein. The data contain over a million distinct CDR3 sequences, around 59% of them seen just once; the ten biggest clones take up roughly 7%. Comment on this clonotype: As yet, its antigen is unknown.

The sequenced material came from blood. The TCR sequence derives from a man between 18 and 35 years old in good health. The V and J genes are TRBV12-3 or TRBV12-4 and TRBJ1-1; possible D gene TRBD1, 6 bases. CDR3 sequence: CASSFEGGEPEAFF. In nucleotides, the CDR3 is TGTGCCAGCAGTTTTGAGGGGGGGGAACCTGAAGCTTTCTTT.